This TCR beta chain was identified in a study of CD8+CD57+ T cells in acquired aplastic anemia. General study findings and limits: The same twenty-nine CD8+ CDR3 sequences occurred in patients and in controls.

This clonotype was seen a single time. The antigen remains unidentified. Trimming shortened V by 5 bases and J by 1 base, and 14 bases separated the two germline ends. Germline V gene lookup returns CDR1 SGHVS and CDR2 FQNEAQ. The CDR3 has 15 amino acids. In patients chosen for sequencing, flow cytometry had shown CD8+CD57+ cell expansion. In all patients, the disease was severe acquired aplastic anemia. Patients had undergone no therapy by the time their blood was sampled. Genomic DNA acted as the template from which TCR beta VDJ combination and CDR3 sequence profiling were carried out. TCRdb called the reads again in MiXCR, with one record for every CDR3 protein. This sample yields 250,000 to 300,000 distinct CDR3 sequences, of which 56% are seen a single time; 1% to 1.5% belongs to the top ten.

The V and J genes are TRBV7-8 and TRBJ2-5; D is unclear. This clonotype originated in a human donor with aplastic anemia. The specimen sequenced was sorted CD4+, CD8+, or CD8+CD57+ T cells (not recorded which) from PBMCs. Written as DNA, the CDR3 is TGTGCCAGCAGCCCTAGGCTAGGGTCCCAAGAGACCCAGTACTTC. Its translation: CASSPRLGSQETQYF.